This TCR beta chain was captured in a study of blood T cell repertoires in COVID-19. About the research overall: Both acute and convalescent COVID-19 samples were obtained from the United States, Italy and Spain.

Unmatched junction bases numbered 11, after V lost 6 bases and J lost 5 bases. This CDR3 contains 15 residues. Germline V gene data show CDR1 as KGHSH and CDR2 as LQKENI. Cohort placement rested on clinical history that participants reported themselves. Clones were read by immunoSEQ multiplex PCR, and TCRdb kept only the in-frame ones, dropping some. The sample consists of some 150,000 clones, 88% of them appearing once. The chain recombines TRBV18 with TRBJ1-2; TRBD1 matches at 8 bases. The clonotype originates from a woman between 25 and 40 years old with acute COVID-19. The material sequenced was PBMCs or T cells enriched from blood (not recorded which). Here the CDR3 reads CASSLLTGDLYGYTF. CDR3 in DNA: TGTGCCAGCTCTCTCCTGACAGGGGATTTATATGGCTACACCTTC.